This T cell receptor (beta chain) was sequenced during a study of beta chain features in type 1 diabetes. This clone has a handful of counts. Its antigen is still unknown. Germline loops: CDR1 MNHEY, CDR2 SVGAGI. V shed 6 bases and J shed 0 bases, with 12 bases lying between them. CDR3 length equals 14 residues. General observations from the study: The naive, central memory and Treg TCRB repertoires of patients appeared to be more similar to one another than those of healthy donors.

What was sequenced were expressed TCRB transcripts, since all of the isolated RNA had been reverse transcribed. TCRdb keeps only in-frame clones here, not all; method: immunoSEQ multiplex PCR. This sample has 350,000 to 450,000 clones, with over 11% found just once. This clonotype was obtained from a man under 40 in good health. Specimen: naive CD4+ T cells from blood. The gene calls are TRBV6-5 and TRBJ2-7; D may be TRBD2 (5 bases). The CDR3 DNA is TGTGCCAGCAGGAGAAGTGGGAGCTCCTACGAGCAGTACGTC. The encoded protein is CASRRSGSSYEQYV.